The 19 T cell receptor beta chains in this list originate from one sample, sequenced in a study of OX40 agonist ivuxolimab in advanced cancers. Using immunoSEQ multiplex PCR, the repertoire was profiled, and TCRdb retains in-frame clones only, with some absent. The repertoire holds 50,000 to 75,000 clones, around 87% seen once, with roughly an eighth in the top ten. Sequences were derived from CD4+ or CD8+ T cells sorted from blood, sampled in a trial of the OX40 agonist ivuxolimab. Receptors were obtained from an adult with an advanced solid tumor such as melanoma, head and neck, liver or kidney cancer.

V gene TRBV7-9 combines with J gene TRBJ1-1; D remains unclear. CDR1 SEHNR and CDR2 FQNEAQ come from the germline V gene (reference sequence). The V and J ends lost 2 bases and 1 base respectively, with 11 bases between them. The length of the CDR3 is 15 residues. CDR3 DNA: TGTGCCAGCAGCTTACGCCCCTCCCCGAACACTGAAGCTTTCTTT. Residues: CASSLRPSPNTEAFF.

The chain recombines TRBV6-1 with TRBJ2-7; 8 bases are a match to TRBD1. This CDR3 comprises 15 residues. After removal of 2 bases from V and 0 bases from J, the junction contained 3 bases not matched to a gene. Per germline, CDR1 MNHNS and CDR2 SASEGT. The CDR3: CASSESGTGSYEQYF. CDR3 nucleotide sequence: TGTGCCAGCAGTGAATCTGGGACAGGCTCCTACGAGCAGTACTTC.

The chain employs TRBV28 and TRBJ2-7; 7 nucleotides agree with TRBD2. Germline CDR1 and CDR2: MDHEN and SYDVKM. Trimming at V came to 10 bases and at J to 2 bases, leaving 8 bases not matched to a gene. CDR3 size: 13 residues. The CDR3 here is CATYKGGAYEQYF. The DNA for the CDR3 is TGTGCCACCTACAAGGGAGGGGCCTACGAGCAGTACTTC.

CDR3 in DNA: TGTGCCAGTAGTACTAGGGACGGCGGGCTTGGCTACACCTTC. Protein: CASSTRDGGLGYTF. The chain recombines TRBV19 with TRBJ1-2; D is possibly TRBD1 (5 bases). Germline CDR1 LNHDA, CDR2 SQIVND (reference sequence). V gave up 4 bases and J gave up 7 bases, with 16 bases separating them. The CDR3 has 14 amino acids.

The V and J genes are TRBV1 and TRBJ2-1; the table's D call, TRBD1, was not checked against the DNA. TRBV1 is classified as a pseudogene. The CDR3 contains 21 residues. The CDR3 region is CTSSQSLAGQGSSSSYNEQFF. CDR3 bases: TGCACCAGCAGCCAGAGTCTCGCGGGACAGGGATCGTCTAGCTCCTACAATGAGCAGTTCTTC.

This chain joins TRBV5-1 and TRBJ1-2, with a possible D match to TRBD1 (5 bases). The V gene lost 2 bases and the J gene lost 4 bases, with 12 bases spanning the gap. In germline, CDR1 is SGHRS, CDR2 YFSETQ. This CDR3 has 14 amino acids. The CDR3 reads CASSFLGTIYGYTF. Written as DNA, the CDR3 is TGCGCCAGCAGCTTCCTCGGGACGATCTATGGCTACACCTTC.

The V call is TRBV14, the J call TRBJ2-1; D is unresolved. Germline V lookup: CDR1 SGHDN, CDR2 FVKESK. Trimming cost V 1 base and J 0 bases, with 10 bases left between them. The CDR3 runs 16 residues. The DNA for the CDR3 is TGTGCCAGCAGCCAAGGTCACGGAAGCTCCTACAATGAGCAGTTCTTC. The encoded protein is CASSQGHGSSYNEQFF.

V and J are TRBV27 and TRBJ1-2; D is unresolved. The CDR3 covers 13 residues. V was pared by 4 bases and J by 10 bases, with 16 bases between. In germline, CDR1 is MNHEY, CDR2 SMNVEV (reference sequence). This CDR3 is CASSYGGISHYTF. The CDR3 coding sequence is TGTGCCAGCAGTTACGGAGGGATCTCCCACTACACCTTC.

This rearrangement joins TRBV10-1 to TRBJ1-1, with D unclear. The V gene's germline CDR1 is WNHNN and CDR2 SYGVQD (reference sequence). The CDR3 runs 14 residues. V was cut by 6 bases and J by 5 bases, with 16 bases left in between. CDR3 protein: CASSPGGRTTEAFF. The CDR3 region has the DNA TGCGCCAGCAGCCCTGGAGGGCGAACTACTGAAGCTTTCTTT.

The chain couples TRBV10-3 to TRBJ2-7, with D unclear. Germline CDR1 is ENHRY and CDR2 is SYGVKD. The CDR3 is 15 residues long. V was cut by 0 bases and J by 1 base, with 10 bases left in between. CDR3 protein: CAISESVGISYEQYF. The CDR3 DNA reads TGTGCCATCAGTGAGTCGGTGGGTATTTCCTACGAGCAGTACTTC.

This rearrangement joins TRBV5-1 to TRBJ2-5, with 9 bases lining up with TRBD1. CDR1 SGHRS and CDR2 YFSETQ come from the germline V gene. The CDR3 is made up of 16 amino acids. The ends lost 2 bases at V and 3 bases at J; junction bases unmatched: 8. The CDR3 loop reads CASSLPGQGIEETQYF. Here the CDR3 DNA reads TGCGCCAGCAGCTTACCGGGACAGGGAATAGAAGAGACCCAGTACTTC.

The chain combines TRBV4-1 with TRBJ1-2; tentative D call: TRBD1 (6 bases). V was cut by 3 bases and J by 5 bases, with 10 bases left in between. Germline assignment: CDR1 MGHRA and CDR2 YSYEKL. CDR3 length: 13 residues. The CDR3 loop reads CASSQGRGYGYTF. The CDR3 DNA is TGCGCCAGCAGCCAGGGCAGGGGATATGGCTACACCTTC.

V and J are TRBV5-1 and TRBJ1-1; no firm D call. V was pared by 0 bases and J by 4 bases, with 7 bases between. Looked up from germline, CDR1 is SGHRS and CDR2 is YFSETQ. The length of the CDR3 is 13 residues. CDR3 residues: CASSLAWGTEAFF. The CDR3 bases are TGCGCCAGCAGCTTGGCCTGGGGCACTGAAGCTTTCTTT.

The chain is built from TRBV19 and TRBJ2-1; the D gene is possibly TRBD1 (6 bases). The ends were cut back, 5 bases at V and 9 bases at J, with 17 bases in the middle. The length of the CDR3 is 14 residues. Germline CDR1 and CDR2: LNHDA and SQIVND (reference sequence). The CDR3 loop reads CASSVTTGLGEQFF. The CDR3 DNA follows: TGTGCCAGTAGTGTTACAACAGGGTTGGGTGAGCAGTTCTTC. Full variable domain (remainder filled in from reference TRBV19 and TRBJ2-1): DGGITQSPKYLFRKEGQNVTLSCEQNLNHDAMYWYRQDPGQGLRLIYYSQIVNDFQKGDIAEGYSVSREKKESFPLTVTSAQKNPTAFYLCASSVTTGLGEQFFGPGTRLTVL.

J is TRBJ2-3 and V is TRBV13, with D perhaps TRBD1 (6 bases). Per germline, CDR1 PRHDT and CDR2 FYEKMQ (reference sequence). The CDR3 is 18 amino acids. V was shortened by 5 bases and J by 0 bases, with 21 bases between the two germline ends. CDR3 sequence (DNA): TGTGCCAGCAGCGGGGATTCCGAGGGCGGACAGAGCACAGATACGCAGTATTTT. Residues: CASSGDSEGGQSTDTQYF.

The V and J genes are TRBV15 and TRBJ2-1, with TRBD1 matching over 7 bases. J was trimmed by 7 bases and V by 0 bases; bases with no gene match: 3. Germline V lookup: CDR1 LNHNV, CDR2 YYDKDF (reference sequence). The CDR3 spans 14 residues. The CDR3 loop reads CATSRETGNNEQFF. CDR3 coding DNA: TGTGCCACCAGCAGAGAGACAGGGAATAATGAGCAGTTCTTC.

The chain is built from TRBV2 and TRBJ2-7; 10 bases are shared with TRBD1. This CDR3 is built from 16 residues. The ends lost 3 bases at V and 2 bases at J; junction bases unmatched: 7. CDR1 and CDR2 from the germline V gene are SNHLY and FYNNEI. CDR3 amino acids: CASSDPPGQGPYEQYF. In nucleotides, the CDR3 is TGTGCCAGCAGTGACCCACCGGGACAGGGGCCCTACGAGCAGTACTTC.

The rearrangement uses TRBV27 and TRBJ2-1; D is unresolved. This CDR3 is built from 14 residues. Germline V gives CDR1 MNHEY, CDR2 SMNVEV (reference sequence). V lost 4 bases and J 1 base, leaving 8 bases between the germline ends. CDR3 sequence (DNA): TGTGCCAGCAGTTGGGCGCAATCCTACAATGAGCAGTTCTTC. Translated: CASSWAQSYNEQFF.

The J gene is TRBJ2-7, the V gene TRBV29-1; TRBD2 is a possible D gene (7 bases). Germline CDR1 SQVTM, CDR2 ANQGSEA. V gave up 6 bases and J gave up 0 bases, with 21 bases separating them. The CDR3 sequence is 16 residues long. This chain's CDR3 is CSVVTGRGASSYEQYF. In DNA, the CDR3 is TGCAGCGTCGTAACTGGACGGGGGGCGAGCTCCTACGAGCAGTACTTC.